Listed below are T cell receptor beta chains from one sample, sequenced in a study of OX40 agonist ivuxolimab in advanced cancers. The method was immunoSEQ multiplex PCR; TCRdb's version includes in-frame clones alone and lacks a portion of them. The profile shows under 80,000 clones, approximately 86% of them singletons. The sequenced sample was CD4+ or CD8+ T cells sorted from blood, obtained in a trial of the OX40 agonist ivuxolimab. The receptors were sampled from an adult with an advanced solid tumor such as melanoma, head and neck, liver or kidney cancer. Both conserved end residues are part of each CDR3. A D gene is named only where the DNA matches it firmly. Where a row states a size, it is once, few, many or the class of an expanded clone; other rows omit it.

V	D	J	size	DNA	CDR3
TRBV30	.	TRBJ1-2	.	TGTGCCTGGAGTGTAAATTCCGTCCTCAACTATGGCTACACCTTC	CAWSVNSVLNYGYTF
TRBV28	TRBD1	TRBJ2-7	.	TGTGCCAGCAGTTTAGACAGGGGTCGGGTGGAGCAGTACTTC	CASSLDRGRVEQYF
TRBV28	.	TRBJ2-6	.	TGTGCCAGCAGTTTACACTCTGGGGCCAACGTCCTGACTTTC	CASSLHSGANVLTF
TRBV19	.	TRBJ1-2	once	TGTGCCAGTAGACCTCCGGGACGGAACTATGGCTACACCTTC	CASRPPGRNYGYTF
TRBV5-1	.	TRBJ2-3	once	TGCGCCAGCAGCCAGGACACTTCCACAGATACGCAGTATTTT	CASSQDTSTDTQYF
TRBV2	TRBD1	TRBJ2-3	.	TGTGCCAGCAGGACAGGGGGCAAAGATACGCAGTATTTT	CASRTGGKDTQYF
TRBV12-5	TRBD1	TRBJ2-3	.	TGTGCTAGTGGTTTGGGAGGACAGGGGGGAGATACGCAGTATTTT	CASGLGGQGGDTQYF
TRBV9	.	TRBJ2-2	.	TGTGCCAGCAGCGTCGGGAACACCGGGGAGCTGTTTTTT	CASSVGNTGELFF
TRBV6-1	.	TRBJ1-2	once	TGTGCCAGCAGTCCCGGAGGGGATGGTAACTATGGCTACACCTTC	CASSPGGDGNYGYTF
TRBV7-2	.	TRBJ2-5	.	TGTGCCAGCACCTTTGACGGGGAGACCCAGTACTTC	CASTFDGETQYF
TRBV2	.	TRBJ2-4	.	TGTGCCAGCAGTGGGACAGCAAGTCTAGCCAAAAACATTCAGTACTTC	CASSGTASLAKNIQYF
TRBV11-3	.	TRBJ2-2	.	TGTGCCAGCAGCCTATATGGTGACACCGGGGAGCTGTTTTTT	CASSLYGDTGELFF
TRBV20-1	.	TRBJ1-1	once	TGCTCCTGGACAGTGAACACTGAAGCTTTCTTT	CSWTVNTEAFF
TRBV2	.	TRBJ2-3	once	TGTGCCAGCAGTCCCCGCCTTACAGATACGCAGTATTTT	CASSPRLTDTQYF
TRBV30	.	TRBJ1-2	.	TGTGCCTGGAGTAGCTCAAGAAACTATGGCTACACCTTC	CAWSSSRNYGYTF
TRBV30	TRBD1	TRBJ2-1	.	TGTGCCTGGAGTGTCTTACCGGGACAGGGGACTGCTGAGCAGTTCTTC	CAWSVLPGQGTAEQFF
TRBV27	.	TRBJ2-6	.	TGTGCCAGCACTACGTTAGCCTGGGGCAGGGGATCTGGGGCCAACGTCCTGACTTTC	CASTTLAWGRGSGANVLTF
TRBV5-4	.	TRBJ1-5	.	TGTGCCAGCAGCGCGGGGGGGGCGAATCAGCCCCAGCATTTT	CASSAGGANQPQHF
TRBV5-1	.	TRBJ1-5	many	TGCGCCAGCAGCCCTCCGTGGAACTGGGGGAGCAATCAGCCCCAGCATTTT	CASSPPWNWGSNQPQHF
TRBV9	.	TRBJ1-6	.	TGTGCCAGCAGCCTCGGGACGTCATCCTATTCACCCCTCCACTTT	CASSLGTSSYSPLHF
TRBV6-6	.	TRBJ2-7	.	TGTGCCAGCAGTTACTCGTCGGTTGTCCACGAGCAGTACTTC	CASSYSSVVHEQYF
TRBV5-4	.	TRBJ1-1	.	TGTGCCAGCAGCTTGGAAGGGGAACGAGGGACTGAAGCTTTCTTT	CASSLEGERGTEAFF
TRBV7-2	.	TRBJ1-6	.	TGTGCCAGCAGTGCCGGGATAGTCATCAATTCACCCCTCCACTTT	CASSAGIVINSPLHF
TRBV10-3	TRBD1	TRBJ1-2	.	TGTGCCATCAGTCAGGACAGGGGGCTGGATGGCTACACCTTC	CAISQDRGLDGYTF
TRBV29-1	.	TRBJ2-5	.	TGCAGCGTTGGGGATATCCAGGGTGGACAAGAGACCCAGTACTTC	CSVGDIQGGQETQYF
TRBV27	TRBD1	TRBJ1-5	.	TGTGCCAGCAGCCCAGGGGGACAGGGGAGCAATCAGCCCCAGCATTTT	CASSPGGQGSNQPQHF
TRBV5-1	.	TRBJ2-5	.	TGCGCCAGCAGCTTGATTCGGAACCAAGAGACCCAGTACTTC	CASSLIRNQETQYF
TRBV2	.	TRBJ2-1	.	TGTGCCAGCAGTGAACGCGGGGAACTAAGGCAGTTCTTC	CASSERGELRQFF
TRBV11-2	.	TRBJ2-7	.	TGTGCCAGCAGTATCGGTCCGCGGACGGTAGCCTACGAGCAGTACTTC	CASSIGPRTVAYEQYF
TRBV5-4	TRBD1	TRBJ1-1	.	TGTGCCAGCAGCTTGCAGGGGGCGACTGATGCTTTCTTT	CASSLQGATDAFF
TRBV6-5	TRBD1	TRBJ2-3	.	TGTGCCAGCAGCAACAGGGGGTTCGGGGCAGATACGCAGTATTTT	CASSNRGFGADTQYF
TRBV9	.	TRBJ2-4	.	TGTGCCAGCAGCGTAAACCCAGGGTCGAACATTCAGTACTTC	CASSVNPGSNIQYF
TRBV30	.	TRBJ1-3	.	TGTGCCTGGAGTGGGTTAGGTCTGCTCAACTCTGGAAACACCATATATTTT	CAWSGLGLLNSGNTIYF
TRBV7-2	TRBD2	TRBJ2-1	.	TGTGCCAGCAGACCTGGACTAGCGGGTAACAATGAGCAGTTCTTC	CASRPGLAGNNEQFF
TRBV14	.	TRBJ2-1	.	TGTGCCAGCAGCCAAGAGGGTCTACACTCCTACAATGAGCAGTTCTTC	CASSQEGLHSYNEQFF
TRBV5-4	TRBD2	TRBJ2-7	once	TGTGCCAGCAGCTCGCCTCGGACTAGCGGGAGGTTCGAGCAGTACTTC	CASSSPRTSGRFEQYF
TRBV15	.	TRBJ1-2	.	TGTGCCACCAGCACCTCGGGGGGGAATGGCTACACCTTC	CATSTSGGNGYTF
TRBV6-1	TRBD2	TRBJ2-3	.	TGTGCCAGCAGTGAAGAAGCGGGGGGGCCAGATACGCAGTATTTT	CASSEEAGGPDTQYF
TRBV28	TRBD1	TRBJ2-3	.	TGTGCCAGCACGCAGGGACAGATCACAGATACGCAGTATTTT	CASTQGQITDTQYF
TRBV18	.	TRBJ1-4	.	TGTGCCAGCTCACCTCTTAAGGAGTCGGTGGAAAAACTGTTTTTT	CASSPLKESVEKLFF